What follows are 11 T cell receptor beta chains derived from one specimen sequenced in a study of radiation and T cells in renal cell carcinoma. Generated by immunoSEQ multiplex PCR, the TCRdb table keeps only in-frame clones and is missing some. Of 120,000 to 150,000 clones in the sample, 88% were seen once. Specified time point: baseline pretreatment blood. Treatment in this sample: 15 Gy SBRT to primary tumor, nephrectomy 4 weeks later. This specimen was blood, taken from a patient whose treatment included radiotherapy and nephrectomy. These receptors were collected from a woman aged 70-85 years with renal cell carcinoma.

This clone showed up just once. This chain uses TRBV7-8 with TRBJ2-1, with 10 bases matching TRBD1. Germline values: CDR1 SGHVS, CDR2 FQNEAQ. The CDR3 contains 15 residues. After removal of 5 bases from V and 8 bases from J, the junction contained 9 bases not matched to a gene. In DNA, the CDR3 is TGTGCCAGCAGCCCTGGGACAGGGGAGTGGGATGAGCAGTTCTTC. As protein: CASSPGTGEWDEQFF.

The chain uses TRBV11-3 and TRBJ2-7; D gene ambiguous. The CDR3 is made up of 13 amino acids. Trimming stripped 8 bases from V and 0 bases from J, with 11 bases between. Germline loops: CDR1 SGHNT, CDR2 YENEEA. The CDR3 loop reads CASGEPPSYEQYF. CDR3 in DNA: TGTGCCAGCGGTGAACCACCCTCCTACGAGCAGTACTTC.

This clone was observed many times. The chain combines TRBV27 with TRBJ1-5, with a tentative D call TRBD1 (6 bases). CDR3 length: 16 residues. Trimming removed 5 bases from V and 7 bases from J, with 21 bases in between. Germline V gene data show CDR1 as MNHEY and CDR2 as SMNVEV (reference sequence). Written as DNA, the CDR3 is TGTGCCAGCAGTCCCAAACAGGGACATCGGATACAGCCCCAGCATTTT. The encoded protein is CASSPKQGHRIQPQHF.

This clone has a single count. The chain has TRBV18 and TRBJ2-7; D possibly corresponds to TRBD2 (5 bases). The CDR3 runs 14 residues. The germline gives CDR1 KGHSH, CDR2 LQKENI. V was clipped by 3 bases and J by 4 bases, with 13 bases between them. The DNA of the CDR3 is TGTGCCAGCTCACCCGGGTATAGCGTGTACGAGCAGTACTTC. Translated, it gives CASSPGYSVYEQYF.

This chain connects TRBV7-2 to TRBJ1-3; D gene uncertain. The germline gives CDR1 SGHTA, CDR2 FQGNSA. V was cut by 5 bases and J by 2 bases, with 16 bases left in between. CDR3 length equals 16 residues. CDR3 residues: CASSPSNPGAGNTIYF. In DNA form, the CDR3 reads TGTGCCAGCAGCCCAAGTAACCCCGGGGCTGGAAACACCATATATTTT. Full variable domain (outside the CDR3, taken from reference TRBV7-2 and TRBJ1-3): GAGVSQSPSNKVTEKGKDVELRCDPISGHTALYWYRQSLGQGLEFLIYFQGNSAPDKSGLPSDRFSAERTGGSVSTLTIQRTQQEDSAVYLCASSPSNPGAGNTIYFGEGSWLTVV.

The chain carries TRBV6-6 and TRBJ1-2; weak D call: TRBD1 (5 bases). The CDR3 contains 15 residues. Germline-derived CDR1 and CDR2 are MNHNY and SVGAGI (reference sequence). The ends were cut back, 4 bases at V and 0 bases at J, with 12 bases in the middle. The CDR3 DNA is TGTGCCAGCAGTTGGGGCCAGGGATCTAACTATGGCTACACCTTC. This gives the protein CASSWGQGSNYGYTF.

With respect to this clone: The same CDR3 also results from other DNA sequences found in this sample. This chain uses TRBV15 with TRBJ2-7; D assignment may be TRBD1 or TRBD2 (6 bases each). In germline, CDR1 is LNHNV, CDR2 YYDKDF (reference sequence). The CDR3 covers 14 residues. The V and J ends lost 0 bases and 2 bases respectively, with 8 bases between them. The DNA for the CDR3 is TGTGCCACCAGCAGAGATCGGGGGCCCTACGAGCAGTACTTC. Protein sequence: CATSRDRGPYEQYF.

The chain combines TRBV5-1 with TRBJ2-2; TRBD1 or TRBD2 may be the D gene (6 bases each). Germline V gene lookup returns CDR1 SGHRS and CDR2 YFSETQ. V lost 4 bases and J lost 0, with 10 bases in between. CDR3 length equals 15 residues. This CDR3 reads CASSRGTSNTGELFF. The CDR3 DNA reads as TGCGCCAGCAGCCGCGGGACATCGAACACCGGGGAGCTGTTTTTT.

The chain has TRBV6-5 and TRBJ2-7; TRBD2 agrees at 7 bases. CDR1 and CDR2 from the germline V gene are MNHEY and SVGAGI. There are 14 residues in the CDR3. The V segment lost 8 bases and the J segment 2 bases; nucleotides outside the gene matches: 9. The CDR3 is CASGGRGSTYEQYF. CDR3 coding DNA: TGTGCCAGCGGGGGGAGGGGTTCGACCTACGAGCAGTACTTC.

The chain has TRBV4-1 and TRBJ2-1; perhaps TRBD1 as D (6 bases). The V gene lost 0 bases and the J gene lost 0 bases, with 12 bases spanning the gap. Germline V lookup: CDR1 MGHRA, CDR2 YSYEKL. The CDR3 consists of 17 residues. The CDR3 DNA reads as TGCGCCAGCAGCCAAGATAAGAGGGGGAGCTCCTACAATGAGCAGTTCTTC. This gives the protein CASSQDKRGSSYNEQFF.

This sequence joins TRBV6-5 and TRBJ2-7; a weak D match, TRBD2 (5 bases). This CDR3 has 14 amino acids. Germline assignment: CDR1 MNHEY and CDR2 SVGAGI. V lost 6 bases, J lost 3 bases, and 15 bases lay in between. CDR3 amino acids: CASRRPGLNYEQYF. In DNA form, the CDR3 reads TGTGCCAGCAGACGTCCCGGACTCAACTACGAGCAGTACTTC.